These 22 T cell receptor beta chains originate from one sample sequenced in a study of read filtering for tumor transcriptome and immune sequencing. The library was built from around 380 ng RNA with molecular barcoded adaptors for alpha/delta and beta/gamma chains. TCRdb itself ran the reads through MiXCR, one entry per CDR3 protein. The sample lists about 40,000 distinct CDR3 sequences, around 13% seen once, with about 25% in the top ten. Source material: a population of CD138-negative cells sorted from bone marrow. All receptors derive from a donor older than 35 with multiple myeloma.

There are a few counts of this clonotype. The genes are TRBV5-1 and TRBJ2-7, with a weak D call TRBD2 (6 bases). The CDR3 runs to 16 residues. The V and J ends lost 0 bases and 0 bases respectively, with 13 bases between them. Germline CDR1 and CDR2: SGHRS and YFSETQ. The CDR3 spells CASSLAVREASYEQYF. CDR3 bases: TGCGCCAGCAGCTTGGCCGTCAGGGAGGCCTCCTACGAGCAGTACTTC.

This clonotype came up many times. The V gene is TRBV28, the J gene TRBJ2-3; D possibly matches TRBD1 or TRBD2 (5 bases each). The CDR3 is made up of 15 amino acids. V lost 5 bases and J lost 1, with 13 bases in between. Germline V gene lookup returns CDR1 MDHEN and CDR2 SYDVKM. The CDR3 reads CASSTLGDGTDTQYF. CDR3 nucleotide sequence: TGTGCCAGCAGTACTCTGGGGGATGGCACAGATACGCAGTATTTT.

This clonotype was counted ten times or more. V gene TRBV29-1 combines with J gene TRBJ2-1; possibly TRBD2 for D (5 bases). CDR3 length: 12 residues. Trimming stripped 2 bases from V and 6 bases from J, with 8 bases between. CDR1 and CDR2 from the germline V gene are SQVTM and ANQGSEA. The CDR3 coding sequence is TGCAGCGTTGAATCTGGAGGCAATGAGCAGTTCTTC. Encoded protein: CSVESGGNEQFF.

There are many counts of this clonotype. This chain uses TRBV18 with TRBJ1-1; D gene ambiguous. The CDR3 extends over 12 amino acids. The V gene's germline CDR1 is KGHSH and CDR2 LQKENI. V lost 2 bases, J lost 5 bases, and 6 bases lay in between. Here the CDR3 DNA reads TGTGCCAGCTCACCAATCGGAACTGAAGCTTTCTTT. Protein: CASSPIGTEAFF.

The sample holds many counts of this clonotype. The CDR3 DNA is TGCAGTGCTAGAGATACGGGCCAGTCCAATTCACCCCTCCACTTT. It codes for CSARDTGQSNSPLHF. This sequence joins TRBV20-1 and TRBJ1-6; D ambiguous. Trimming removed 0 bases from V and 7 bases from J, with 13 bases in between. The CDR3 has 15 residues. Germline V CDR1 and CDR2: DFQATT, SNEGSKA (reference sequence).

This clonotype was detected many times. The chain couples TRBV28 to TRBJ1-5; D not resolved. Germline values: CDR1 MDHEN, CDR2 SYDVKM. The CDR3 consists of 14 residues. V was clipped by 6 bases and J by 1 base, with 10 bases between them. CDR3 protein: CASSRRLSNQPQHF. In nucleotides, the CDR3 is TGTGCCAGCAGCCGCCGTTTGAGCAATCAGCCCCAGCATTTT.

The table lists this clonotype with a few counts. The gene calls are TRBV6-2 or TRBV6-3 and TRBJ2-7; D perhaps matches TRBD2 (6 bases). The CDR3 has 12 residues. Per germline, CDR1 MNHEY and CDR2 SVGEGT. Deletions cut 7 bases from V and 3 bases from J, with 10 bases between. The CDR3: CASKTGSYEQYF. The CDR3 DNA follows: TGTGCCAGCAAGACCGGGAGCTACGAGCAGTACTTC.

For this clonotype: This could be a read error, since a much larger clone is one nucleotide away. The chain couples TRBV6-1 to TRBJ2-7; possible D gene TRBD1, 6 bases. CDR1 is MNHNS and CDR2 is SASEGT in the germline V gene. CDR3 length equals 12 residues. The CDR3 bases are TGTGCCAGCAGTCTACAGGGCTACGGGCAGTACTTC. Amino acid sequence: CASSLQGYGQYF.

This clonotype was found many times. V is TRBV3-1 and J is TRBJ2-1; no clear D. V was clipped by 4 bases and J by 0 bases, with 7 bases between them. This CDR3 spans 14 amino acids. In germline, CDR1 is LGHDT, CDR2 YNNKEL (reference sequence). DNA for the CDR3: TGTGCCAGCAGCCCGCTGGGCTCCTACAATGAGCAGTTCTTC. This translates into CASSPLGSYNEQFF.

This clonotype was found many times. The chain has TRBV29-1 and TRBJ2-1, with 9 bases aligning to TRBD2. There are 12 residues in the CDR3. The junction had 4 bases not matched to a gene; V was cut back by 6 bases and J by 7 bases. The germline V gene encodes CDR1 SQVTM and CDR2 ANQGSEA. The CDR3 nucleotides read TGCAGCGTGGCTAGCGGGAAAAATGAGCAGTTCTTC. Translating it yields CSVASGKNEQFF.

This clonotype came up a few times. A much larger clone sits a single nucleotide away, making a read error possible. J is TRBJ2-1 and V is TRBV7-2; 14 bases match TRBD2. Germline loops: CDR1 SGHTA, CDR2 FQGNSA. This CDR3 is 15 amino acids long. DNA of the CDR3: TGTGCCGGCAGCGGGGGACTAGCGGGAGTCTATGAGCAGTTCTTC. Protein: CAGSGGLAGVYEQFF.

The rearrangement joins TRBV9 to TRBJ2-3; D is unresolved. From germline, CDR1 is SGDLS and CDR2 YYNGEE. Trimming cost V 2 bases and J 2 bases, with 3 bases left between them. The CDR3 is made up of 12 amino acids. The CDR3 sequence: CASSVVTDTQYF. The DNA of the CDR3 is TGTGCCAGCAGCGTCGTCACAGATACGCAGTATTTT.

Worth noting for this clonotype: A much larger clonotype is one base distant, so this may be a read error. The rearrangement joins TRBV18 to TRBJ2-5, with unresolved D. CDR3 size: 12 residues. CDR1 and CDR2 (germline): KGHSH, LQKENI. CDR3 in DNA: TGTGCCAGCTCCCAAATTGAAGAGGCCCAGTACTTC. It translates to CASSQIEEAQYF.

With regard to this clonotype: This may be a read error, as it is one base from a much larger clone. The chain recombines TRBV4-3 with TRBJ2-7, with 7 bases matching TRBD1. Germline V gives CDR1 LGHNA, CDR2 YSLEER. This CDR3 has 14 residues. The CDR3 DNA reads TGCGCCAGCAGCCAAGCGACAGGGTTATACGGGCAGTACTTC. It codes for CASSQATGLYGQYF.

This clonotype was counted ten times or more. The chain combines TRBV20-1 with TRBJ2-2; no clear D. V was clipped by 4 bases and J by 0 bases, with 6 bases between them. This CDR3 is 13 amino acids long. Looked up from germline, CDR1 is DFQATT and CDR2 is SNEGSKA (reference sequence). CDR3 DNA: TGCAGTGCTACCAGGACGAACACCGGGGAGCTGTTTTTT. Its translation is CSATRTNTGELFF.

Many counts were recorded for this clonotype. CDR3 in DNA: TGTGCCAGCAGCTCCCCCCAAAGTAGTGAGCAGTTCTTC. The encoded protein is CASSSPQSSEQFF. The chain links TRBV7-9 to TRBJ2-1; D not resolved. Per the germline V gene, CDR1 is SEHNR and CDR2 is FQNEAQ (reference sequence). With 4 bases removed from V and 9 bases from J, the gap between germline ends came to 13 bases. The CDR3 length is 13 residues. The whole variable domain, filled in from reference TRBV7-9 and TRBJ2-1, reads DTGVSQNPRHKITKRGQNVTFRCDPISEHNRLYWYRQTLGQGPEFLTYFQNEAQLEKSRLLSDRFSAERPKGSFSTLEIQRTEQGDSAMYLCASSSPQSSEQFFGPGTRLTVL.

This clonotype was counted at least ten times. The chain uses TRBV12-3 or TRBV12-4 and TRBJ2-2; D is unresolved. V was pared by 6 bases and J by 7 bases, with 9 bases between. The CDR3 length is 12 residues. As DNA, the CDR3 is TGTGCCAGCAGCTCGTACGTCGGGGAGCTGTTTTTT. Protein: CASSSYVGELFF.

In its sample, this clonotype was seen many times. The genes are TRBV18 and TRBJ2-7; 8 nucleotides align to TRBD1. The V segment lost 2 bases and the J segment 5 bases; nucleotides outside the gene matches: 8. The CDR3 covers 15 residues. Germline CDR1 is KGHSH and CDR2 is LQKENI. The CDR3, as DNA: TGTGCCAGCTCACCATATCAGGGGGCGGCGGACGAGCAGTACTTC. It codes for CASSPYQGAADEQYF. The full variable domain, rest sourced from reference TRBV18 and TRBJ2-7, is NAGVMQNPRHLVRRRGQEARLRCSPMKGHSHVYWYRQLPEEGLKFMVYLQKENIIDESGMPKERFSAEFPKEGPSILRIQQVVRGDSAAYFCASSPYQGAADEQYFGPGTRLTVT.

This clonotype was counted many times. The chain combines TRBV29-1 with TRBJ2-1; D is perhaps TRBD1 (5 bases). The CDR3 sequence is 12 residues long. Germline V gene sequence: CDR1 SQVTM, CDR2 ANQGSEA. Trimming removed 0 bases at V and 15 bases at J, with 15 bases between. CDR3 sequence: CSVEDPDRPWFF. As DNA, the CDR3 is TGCAGCGTTGAAGATCCAGACAGACCCTGGTTCTTC.

This clonotype has a count of ten or more. This chain connects TRBV12-5 to TRBJ2-7, with D possibly being TRBD1 or TRBD2 (5 bases each). Germline V gene lookup returns CDR1 LGHNT and CDR2 FRNRAP. Trimming cost V 4 bases and J 6 bases, with 16 bases left between them. This CDR3 region has 14 residues. DNA of the CDR3: TGTGCTAGTGGTTCCACACCCAGGGAGACCGAGCAGTACTTC. Protein product: CASGSTPRETEQYF.

This clonotype appeared a few times. Sequence at one end of the junction differs from germline and may be a read error. The CDR3 reads CASSGDIQSTDTQYF. The CDR3 DNA follows: TGCGCCAGCAGCGGGGATATCCAGAGCACAGATACGCAGTATTTC. The chain links TRBV5-1 to TRBJ2-3; D gene uncertain. Germline V gene sequence: CDR1 SGHRS, CDR2 YFSETQ. The CDR3 is 15 amino acids.

This clonotype has at least ten counts. The chain uses TRBV29-1 and TRBJ2-5; 8 bases agree with TRBD1. CDR1 SQVTM and CDR2 ANQGSEA come from the germline V gene. This CDR3 region has 13 residues. V gave up 6 bases and J gave up 2 bases; unmatched junction bases: 5. CDR3 sequence reads: CSVQGAYQETQYF. In nucleotides, the CDR3 is TGCAGCGTCCAGGGGGCTTATCAAGAGACCCAGTACTTC.